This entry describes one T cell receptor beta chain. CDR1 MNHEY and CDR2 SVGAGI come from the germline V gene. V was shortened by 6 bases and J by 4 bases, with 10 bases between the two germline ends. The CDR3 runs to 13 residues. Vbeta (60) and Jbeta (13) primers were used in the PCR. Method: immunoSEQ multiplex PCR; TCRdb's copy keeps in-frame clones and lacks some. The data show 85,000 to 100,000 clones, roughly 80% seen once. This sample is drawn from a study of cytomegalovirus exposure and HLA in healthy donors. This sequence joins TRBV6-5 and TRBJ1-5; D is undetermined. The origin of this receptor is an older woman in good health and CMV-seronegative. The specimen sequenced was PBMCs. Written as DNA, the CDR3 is TGTGCCAGCAGCCCACAGTTGAATCAGCCCCAGCATTTT. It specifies CASSPQLNQPQHF.